The clone carrying this T cell receptor (beta chain) was seen a handful of times. Its antigen is undetermined. The data were obtained in a study of human T cells and chemical hapten exposure. About the study: Per-sample variation in TCR yield stemmed mainly from small pooled library volume differences.

One entry per CDR3 protein results from TCRdb running MiXCR on the RACE reads. Of roughly 130,000 distinct CDR3 sequences listed, approximately 10% are singletons. Findings and caveats of the study: PT1 expanded TCR numbers rose with patch test score.

Time point indicated: patch test 3, about 24 weeks after DPC sensitization. As to treatment: therapeutic diphenylcyclopropenone sensitization with weekly scalp DPC. The CDR3 has 15 residues. V lost 1 base and J lost 4; bases outside the gene matches: 5. Germline assignment: CDR1 MGHRA and CDR2 YSYEKL. The sample consisted of whole blood, taken in connection with sensitization to the hapten diphenylcyclopropenone (DPC). The sequence was obtained from a woman aged 45-65 years with alopecia areata. Some clones in this sample may be carry-over from other donors' samples. The J gene is TRBJ2-3, the V gene TRBV4-1, with 7 bases lining up with TRBD1. The CDR3 is CASSQVEGAADTQYF. The CDR3 coding sequence is TGCGCCAGCAGCCAAGTTGAGGGGGCCGCAGATACGCAGTATTTT.